Each of the 17 T cell receptor beta chains below was sequenced from the same sample in a study of radiation and T cells in renal cell carcinoma. Time point of the sample: blood 2 weeks post-SBRT. Treatment meaning: 15 Gy SBRT to primary tumor, nephrectomy 4 weeks later. TCRdb's copy holds only in-frame clones and misses some; the assay was immunoSEQ multiplex PCR. This sample has some 130,000 clones, with 88% found just once. Sequenced here: blood, sampled from a patient whose treatment included radiotherapy and nephrectomy. The receptor set was obtained from an older woman with renal cell carcinoma.

This chain uses TRBV5-4 with TRBJ1-2; the D is unclear. Germline V gene lookup returns CDR1 SGHNT and CDR2 YYREEE (reference sequence). V lost 0 bases and J lost 4, with 13 bases in between. The CDR3 runs to 15 residues. The CDR3 DNA follows: TGTGCCAGCAGCTTGGCCGGGCCTCCGGTCTATGGCTACACCTTC. Protein sequence: CASSLAGPPVYGYTF.

The chain carries TRBV6-1 and TRBJ2-5, with D unresolved. Germline CDR1 is MNHNS and CDR2 is SASEGT. The CDR3 covers 13 residues. Trimming removed 7 bases at V and 5 bases at J, with 14 bases between. CDR3 coding DNA: TGTGCCAGCACTAGAACTCATGGGGAGACCCAGTACTTC. It encodes CASTRTHGETQYF.

This chain connects TRBV5-6 to TRBJ2-7, with a weak D call TRBD1 (5 bases). CDR1 and CDR2 from the germline V gene are SGHDT and YYEEEE. V lost 0 bases, J lost 3 bases, and 16 bases lay in between. This CDR3 has 16 residues. CDR3 sequence: CASSLEGRLDLYEQYF. The DNA for the CDR3 is TGTGCCAGCAGCTTGGAGGGGCGCTTGGACCTCTACGAGCAGTACTTC.

The chain employs TRBV5-1 and TRBJ2-1; TRBD2 aligns across 10 bases. J was trimmed by 1 base and V by 3 bases; bases with no gene match: 4. Germline V CDR1 and CDR2: SGHRS, YFSETQ. The CDR3 loop spans 16 amino acids. CDR3 sequence reads: CASSSGLAPSYNEQFF. As DNA, the CDR3 is TGCGCCAGCAGCTCGGGACTAGCGCCATCCTACAATGAGCAGTTCTTC.

This clone has more than one count but fewer than ten. The chain couples TRBV6-1 to TRBJ2-7; D gene uncertain. CDR3 size: 14 residues. Germline V gene lookup returns CDR1 MNHNS and CDR2 SASEGT. V shed 0 bases and J shed 3 bases, with 9 bases lying between them. CDR3 region: CASSEAGGHYEQYF. CDR3 sequence (DNA): TGTGCCAGCAGTGAAGCGGGCGGCCACTACGAGCAGTACTTC.

The V gene is TRBV9, the J gene TRBJ2-2, with a possible D match to TRBD2 (6 bases). The CDR3 is made up of 16 amino acids. Germline V gene lookup returns CDR1 SGDLS and CDR2 YYNGEE. V gave up 0 bases and J gave up 5 bases, with 14 bases separating them. CDR3 in DNA: TGTGCCAGCAGCGTAGGCAGTAGGGCGGGGACCGGGGAGCTGTTTTTT. Encoded protein: CASSVGSRAGTGELFF.

The chain uses TRBV5-1 and TRBJ1-3, with 7 bases identical to TRBD1. Trimming removed 4 bases from V and 2 bases from J; junction bases left unmatched: 3. The CDR3 has 14 amino acids. The V gene's germline CDR1 is SGHRS and CDR2 YFSETQ. CDR3 nucleotide sequence: TGCGCCAGCAGCCCTCAGGGGGCTGGAAACACCATATATTTT. It codes for CASSPQGAGNTIYF.

The chain links TRBV4-1 to TRBJ1-6, with TRBD1 identical over 9 bases. This CDR3 spans 17 amino acids. The J segment lost 8 bases and the V segment lost 0 bases, leaving 8 bases of the junction unmatched. The germline V gene encodes CDR1 MGHRA and CDR2 YSYEKL. The CDR3 sequence is CASSQELTGQGYSPLHF. The CDR3 DNA reads as TGCGCCAGCAGCCAAGAGCTGACGGGACAGGGTTATTCACCCCTCCACTTT.

This clone is a singleton in its sample. CDR3 DNA sequence: TGCGCCAGCAGCTTGGCTGGGGATGGGACCCAGTACTTC. Its protein is CASSLAGDGTQYF. The chain uses TRBV5-1 and TRBJ2-5; D uncertain. Per the germline V gene, CDR1 is SGHRS and CDR2 is YFSETQ. Trimming stripped 0 bases from V and 7 bases from J, with 10 bases between. The CDR3 spans 13 residues.

This clone was seen once. J is TRBJ2-5 and V is TRBV6-5, with D perhaps TRBD1 (7 bases). V lost 2 bases and J 4 bases, leaving 11 bases between the germline ends. The germline V gene has CDR1 MNHEY and CDR2 SVGAGI. The CDR3 has 14 residues. CDR3 bases: TGTGCCAGCAGTTACGGCAGGGGGGTAGAGACCCAGTACTTC. Encoded protein: CASSYGRGVETQYF.

The chain is built from TRBV5-4 and TRBJ2-3; 8 bases are a match to TRBD1. The CDR3 has 13 amino acids. V shed 9 bases and J 0 bases; nucleotides not matched to a gene: 3. In germline, CDR1 is SGHNT, CDR2 YYREEE (reference sequence). DNA for the CDR3: TGTGCCATCAGGGGGCGCAGCACAGATACGCAGTATTTT. This sequence encodes CAIRGRSTDTQYF.

V usage is TRBV9 and J usage is TRBJ2-5; TRBD2 might be the D (6 bases). The last part of the DNA fits TRBJ2-7 better; the J call may be wrong. Germline loops: CDR1 SGDLS, CDR2 YYNGEE. CDR3 length equals 14 residues. DNA for the CDR3: TGTGCCAGCAGCGTAGCTACCGGGGGATACGAGCAGTACTTC. Protein sequence: CASSVATGGYEQYF.

The V call is TRBV2, the J call TRBJ1-4; possibly TRBD1 for D (5 bases). Germline CDR1 is SNHLY and CDR2 is FYNNEI. The CDR3 covers 14 residues. Trimming shortened V by 8 bases and J by 4 bases, and 14 bases separated the two germline ends. CDR3 nucleotides: TGTGCCAGCCAGTGGGGACCCGGTAATGAAAAACTGTTTTTT. Amino acids: CASQWGPGNEKLFF.

V usage is TRBV7-6 and J usage is TRBJ1-1; D is perhaps TRBD1 (6 bases). Germline values: CDR1 SGHVS, CDR2 FNYEAQ. The CDR3 consists of 15 residues. Trimming took 5 bases from V and 0 from J, leaving 13 bases between them. CDR3 region: CASSPEGGLNTEAFF. CDR3 nucleotides: TGTGCCAGCAGCCCAGAAGGGGGTTTGAACACTGAAGCTTTCTTT. Filled out from reference TRBV7-6 and TRBJ1-1, the complete variable domain reads GAGVSQSPRYKVTKRGQDVALRCDPISGHVSLYWYRQALGQGPEFLTYFNYEAQQDKSGLPNDRFSAERPEGSISTLTIQRTEQRDSAMYRCASSPEGGLNTEAFFGQGTRLTVV.

The chain has TRBV6-4 and TRBJ1-6; D perhaps matches TRBD1 (6 bases). V gave up 6 bases and J gave up 5 bases, with 11 bases separating them. Germline assignment: CDR1 MRHNA and CDR2 SNTAGT. The CDR3 totals 14 residues. The CDR3: CASSPGVNNSPLHF. The CDR3 DNA reads TGTGCCAGCAGCCCAGGGGTAAATAATTCACCCCTCCACTTT.

The rearrangement uses TRBV9 and TRBJ1-1; a weak D match, TRBD1 (6 bases). The CDR3 consists of 13 residues. Germline lookup yields CDR1 SGDLS and CDR2 YYNGEE. With 4 bases removed from V and 4 bases from J, the gap between germline ends came to 11 bases. CDR3 sequence (DNA): TGTGCCAGCAGCCAGGGGCAGAGCACTGAAGCTTTCTTT. This sequence encodes CASSQGQSTEAFF.

This clone was recorded only once. V usage is TRBV19 and J usage is TRBJ2-2, with 10 bases lining up with TRBD1. The CDR3 is 15 residues long. The trim removed 7 bases at V and 4 bases at J, leaving 6 bases unmatched. Per the germline V gene, CDR1 is LNHDA and CDR2 is SQIVND (reference sequence). CDR3 protein: CASTTGGKITGELFF. The CDR3 coding sequence is TGTGCCAGTACGACAGGGGGCAAGATCACCGGGGAGCTGTTTTTT. Full variable domain (outside the CDR3, taken from reference TRBV19 and TRBJ2-2): DGGITQSPKYLFRKEGQNVTLSCEQNLNHDAMYWYRQDPGQGLRLIYYSQIVNDFQKGDIAEGYSVSREKKESFPLTVTSAQKNPTAFYLCASTTGGKITGELFFGEGSRLTVL.